Included here is one T cell receptor beta chain sequence, with context. Preparing the TCRbeta library involved the use of unique molecular identifiers. TCRdb re-derived calls from the PCR reads in MiXCR, one entry per CDR3 protein. The data contain 450,000 to 550,000 distinct CDR3 sequences, roughly 10% of them singletons. The record originates from a study of T-cell reconstitution after alpha-beta-depleted transplantation in children. The germline CDR1 and CDR2 sequences are KGHSH and LQKENI. The CDR3 extends over 14 amino acids. The germline V and J ends were trimmed by 2 bases and 2 bases, with 9 bases remaining between them.

The V call is TRBV18, the J call TRBJ2-5; D is ambiguous. Sequenced here: PBMCs, mostly from graft donor cells, sampled 180 days after TCRalphabeta/CD19-depleted stem cell transplant. This TCR derives from a female patient aged 2-9 years who had a stem cell transplant for aplastic anemia, so the T cells may come from the graft donor. DNA of the CDR3: TGTGCCAGCTCACCAGCAGGTCCTCAAGAGACCCAGTACTTC. Amino acids: CASSPAGPQETQYF. Using reference TRBV18 and TRBJ2-5 for the parts outside the CDR3, the full variable domain is NAGVMQNPRHLVRRRGQEARLRCSPMKGHSHVYWYRQLPEEGLKFMVYLQKENIIDESGMPKERFSAEFPKEGPSILRIQQVVRGDSAAYFCASSPAGPQETQYFGPGTRLLVL.